The 5 T cell receptor beta chains in this list originate from one sample, sequenced in a study of cytomegalovirus exposure and HLA in healthy donors. This table comes from immunoSEQ multiplex PCR, and its TCRdb copy is limited to in-frame clones, with some not included. The data show around 130,000 clones, over 85% seen once. Sequencing was done on a sample of PBMCs. The receptors come from a man under 40 in good health and CMV-seronegative.

The J gene is TRBJ2-7, the V gene TRBV27; 9 bases are a match to TRBD2. This CDR3 has 15 residues. The trim removed 6 bases at V and 3 bases at J, leaving 9 bases unmatched. Germline values: CDR1 MNHEY, CDR2 SMNVEV (reference sequence). CDR3 in amino acids: CASRGLANTNYEQYF. The CDR3 DNA reads TGTGCCAGCAGAGGACTAGCGAACACCAACTACGAGCAGTACTTC.

The chain joins TRBV19 to TRBJ2-1, with D perhaps matching TRBD2 (6 bases). With 5 bases removed from V and 7 bases from J, the gap between germline ends came to 21 bases. The CDR3 runs to 16 residues. The germline CDR1 and CDR2 sequences are LNHDA and SQIVND (reference sequence). The CDR3 loop is CASSPDPSVTRNEQFF. The CDR3, as DNA: TGTGCCAGTAGTCCAGACCCTAGCGTAACGCGGAATGAGCAGTTCTTC.

The chain combines TRBV5-1 with TRBJ1-3; TRBD1 aligns across 7 bases. V was pared by 2 bases and J by 2 bases, with 7 bases of the junction left unmatched. CDR1 SGHRS and CDR2 YFSETQ come from the germline V gene. The CDR3 is 16 amino acids. CDR3 nucleotides: TGCGCCAGCAGCTTTGGGTCGACAGGGACTGGAAACACCATATATTTT. Translated, it gives CASSFGSTGTGNTIYF.

This clone was detected only once. The V gene is TRBV5-4, the J gene TRBJ1-2; TRBD1 is a possible D gene (6 bases). The CDR3 sequence is 16 residues long. CDR1 and CDR2 from the germline V gene are SGHNT and YYREEE (reference sequence). Trimming took off 2 bases at V and 4 bases at J, with 18 bases between the two ends. Here the CDR3 DNA reads TGTGCCAGCAGCTTCCCCTCGGGGGGCTCCTTCTATGGCTACACCTTC. Amino acids: CASSFPSGGSFYGYTF.

This chain uses TRBV6-5 with TRBJ2-5; 8 bases map to TRBD2. The J segment lost 2 bases and the V segment lost 6 bases, leaving 8 bases of the junction unmatched. The CDR3 is 15 residues long. Per germline, CDR1 MNHEY and CDR2 SVGAGI. The CDR3 DNA sequence: TGTGCCAGCAGCAACACAGGCGGGGGGCAAGAGACCCAGTACTTC. Protein product: CASSNTGGGQETQYF.